Listed here are 6 T cell receptor beta chains from one sample, sequenced in a study of CD8 T cells in ankylosing spondylitis. Whole-study results and caveats: Ankylosing spondylitis blood seemed to carry a telltale TCR beta motif made of under ten highly homologous variants.

TCRdb processed the 5' RACE reads anew with MiXCR; each CDR3 protein has one entry. In the table there are a few hundred thousand distinct CDR3 sequences, around 8% of which are singletons. These receptors' antigens are unknown. Material: blood, either unsorted or a sorted T cell fraction (not recorded which). The receptor source for this set is a male donor with ankylosing spondylitis.

This clonotype was seen a handful of times. The chain employs TRBV5-1 and TRBJ2-7; D unclear. V was cut by 5 bases and J by 4 bases, with 10 bases left in between. CDR1 is SGHRS and CDR2 is YFSETQ in the germline V gene. The CDR3 covers 12 residues. The CDR3 sequence: CASSSDGYEQYF. CDR3 DNA sequence: TGCGCCAGCAGTTCGGACGGGTACGAGCAGTACTTC.

This clonotype appeared a few times. The chain recombines TRBV10-3 with TRBJ2-5; TRBD1 matches at 9 bases. This CDR3 comprises 14 residues. In germline, CDR1 is ENHRY, CDR2 SYGVKD. After removal of 4 bases from V and 5 bases from J, the junction contained 5 bases not matched to a gene. CDR3 loop: CAISVTGGGETQYF. The CDR3 DNA follows: TGTGCCATCAGTGTTACAGGGGGCGGTGAGACCCAGTACTTC.

This clonotype was observed many times. This chain uses TRBV5-1 with TRBJ2-7, with D perhaps matching TRBD1 or TRBD2 (5 bases each). CDR3 length: 15 amino acids. Germline assignment: CDR1 SGHRS and CDR2 YFSETQ. With 0 bases removed from V and 4 bases from J, the gap between germline ends came to 14 bases. The CDR3 nucleotides read TGCGCCAGCAGCTTGGAGGGGCGGGTACGATACGAGCAGTACTTC. Its translation: CASSLEGRVRYEQYF.

This clonotype was seen at least ten times. J is TRBJ2-1 and V is TRBV5-6, with D hard to call. V lost 0 bases to trimming and J lost 6 bases, with 16 bases between them. CDR1 and CDR2 (germline): SGHDT, YYEEEE. This CDR3 spans 16 amino acids. This chain's CDR3 is CASSLGSGWWGNEQFF. CDR3 DNA sequence: TGTGCCAGCAGCTTGGGAAGTGGCTGGTGGGGCAATGAGCAGTTCTTC. The full variable domain, its missing parts supplied by reference TRBV5-6 and TRBJ2-1, is DAGVTQSPTHLIKTRGQQVTLRCSPKSGHDTVSWYQQALGQGPQFIFQYYEEEERQRGNFPDRFSGHQFPNYSSELNVNALLLGDSALYLCASSLGSGWWGNEQFFGPGTRLTVL.

The gene calls are TRBV20-1 and TRBJ2-7; the match to TRBD2 covers 10 bases. This CDR3 region has 15 residues. J lost 6 bases, V lost 4 bases, and 12 bases had no gene match. The germline CDR1 and CDR2 sequences are DFQATT and SNEGSKA (reference sequence). The CDR3 DNA reads as TGCAGTGCTACCGGAAGCGAAGCGGGAGGGCGCGAGCAGTACTTC. This sequence encodes CSATGSEAGGREQYF.

There are many counts of this clonotype. The chain joins TRBV7-2 to TRBJ1-6; D gene uncertain. Germline loops: CDR1 SGHTA, CDR2 FQGNSA. Trimming shortened V by 1 base and J by 2 bases, and 6 bases separated the two germline ends. CDR3 length: 15 amino acids. The CDR3 region has the DNA TGTGCCAGCAGCTTAGTCGACCCCTATAATTCACCCCTCCACTTT. Its protein is CASSLVDPYNSPLHF.